The text below deals with one T cell receptor beta chain. Under the authors' procedure: For nucleated cells, counts were estimated from reference gene primer amplification. Produced via immunoSEQ multiplex PCR; TCRdb's table is partial and in-frame only. V and J calls and clone size are as listed in that table; D and trimming were resolved from the DNA. This sample has 200,000 to 250,000 clones; approximately 86% occur once, and the top ten carry 0.95% to 1.5%. Trimming stripped 0 bases from V and 4 bases from J, with 14 bases between. Looked up from germline, CDR1 is SGHTS and CDR2 is YDEGEE. This CDR3 spans 15 amino acids. These data belong to a study of blood T cell repertoires in COVID-19.

Source material: peripheral blood. The genes are TRBV5-8 and TRBJ2-7; TRBD1 might be the D (6 bases). The receptor's source is a woman aged 25 to 39 with COVID-19, enrolled during active disease. The CDR3 bases are TGTGCCAGCAGCTTGGTGTCAGGGGTTGGATACGAGCAGTACTTC. Its protein product is CASSLVSGVGYEQYF.